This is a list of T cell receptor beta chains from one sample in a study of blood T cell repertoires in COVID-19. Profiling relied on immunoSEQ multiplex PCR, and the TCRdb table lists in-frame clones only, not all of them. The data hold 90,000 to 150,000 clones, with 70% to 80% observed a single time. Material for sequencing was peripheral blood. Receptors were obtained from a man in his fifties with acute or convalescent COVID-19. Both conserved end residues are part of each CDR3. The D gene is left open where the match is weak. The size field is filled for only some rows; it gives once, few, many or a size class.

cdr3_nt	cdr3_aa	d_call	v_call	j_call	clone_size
TGTGCCAGCAGTTTAGGGGGGACCTACGAGCAGTACTTC	CASSLGGTYEQYF	.	TRBV27	TRBJ2-7	few
TGTGCCAGCAGCTCCCGGAAATCTAGCGCCAATGAGCAGTTCTTC	CASSSRKSSANEQFF	.	TRBV11-2	TRBJ2-1	.
TGCGCCAGCAGCTTGGAAGGCGGGAGCACCTACAATGAGCAGTTCTTC	CASSLEGGSTYNEQFF	TRBD2	TRBV5-1	TRBJ2-1	.
TGTGCCAGTAGTATCACCTCGGGGGGGATGGATGAAAAACTGTTTTTT	CASSITSGGMDEKLFF	.	TRBV19	TRBJ1-4	.
TGTGCTAGCGCCGGGACAGGGGGTTCAGATACGCAGTATTTT	CASAGTGGSDTQYF	TRBD1	TRBV12-5	TRBJ2-3	.
TGTGCCAGCAGCCTAGGACAGGGGCCACAAGAGACCCAGTACTTC	CASSLGQGPQETQYF	TRBD1	TRBV7-2	TRBJ2-5	.
TGTGCCAGCAGCCTCTGGAAGTCGGGACACGAACGTTCGAACACTGAAGCTTTCTTT	CASSLWKSGHERSNTEAFF	.	TRBV4-2	TRBJ1-1	.
TGTGCCAGCAGTTACTCCTCGAACACCGGGGAGCTGTTTTTT	CASSYSSNTGELFF	.	TRBV6-5	TRBJ2-2	.
TGTGCCAGCAGCCAAGGGACAGACAATGAGCAGTTCTTC	CASSQGTDNEQFF	TRBD1	TRBV7-3	TRBJ2-1	few
TGTGCCAGCAGCTTATCAGGGGGTCCTCAGCCCCAGCATTTT	CASSLSGGPQPQHF	TRBD1	TRBV5-5	TRBJ1-5	once
TGTGCCAGCAGCCAAGAGGTAGCCCCCTACGAGCAGTACTTC	CASSQEVAPYEQYF	.	TRBV3-1/TRBV3-2	TRBJ2-7	.
TGTGCCAGCAGTACCGGACAGGGGGCGTACACAGATACGCAGTATTTT	CASSTGQGAYTDTQYF	TRBD1	TRBV27	TRBJ2-3	.
TGTGCCACCAGCAGAGATAGAAGCTCTGGGGCCAACGTCCTGACTTTC	CATSRDRSSGANVLTF	.	TRBV15	TRBJ2-6	.
TGTGCAAGTCGCTTTAACCCAGGACTAGCGGGAATCGATGAGCAGTTCTTC	CASRFNPGLAGIDEQFF	.	TRBV12-2	TRBJ2-1	few
TGTGCCACCAGTGATCCAGGGGGGAATCAGCCCCAGCATTTT	CATSDPGGNQPQHF	TRBD1	TRBV24-1	TRBJ1-5	.
TGTGCCAGCAGTGAAACTAGCGTAAGCACAGATACGCAGTATTTT	CASSETSVSTDTQYF	TRBD2	TRBV6-1	TRBJ2-3	.
TGTGCCAGCACTGGAGGGGTTCGCACTGAAGCTTTCTTT	CASTGGVRTEAFF	.	TRBV2	TRBJ1-1	.
TGCGCCAGCAGCTTGTCGACTAGCGGGGGGGCCTCGAATGAGCAGTTCTTC	CASSLSTSGGASNEQFF	TRBD2	TRBV5-1	TRBJ2-1	.
TGTGCCAGCAGTTGGAAGGGGGCGGATACGCAGTATTTT	CASSWKGADTQYF	TRBD1	TRBV6-6	TRBJ2-3	few
TGTGCCAGCCTTGAAGGGGTTTTTAACTATGGCTACACCTTC	CASLEGVFNYGYTF	.	TRBV28	TRBJ1-2	.
TGTGCCAGCAGTTACGGGGCAGGGGATCAGCCCCAGCATTTT	CASSYGAGDQPQHF	.	TRBV6-2/TRBV6-3	TRBJ1-5	.
TGCGCCAGCAGTGAAAGCGGGGGGTCCTACAATGAGCAGTTCTTC	CASSESGGSYNEQFF	TRBD2	TRBV10-1	TRBJ2-1	.
TGCGCCAGCAGCCAAGATACAGGTCCCGGGGAGCTGTTTTTT	CASSQDTGPGELFF	.	TRBV4-1	TRBJ2-2	.
TGTGCCAGCAGCACCCGAGCGGGAGGGGGGAGTGAGCAGTTCTTC	CASSTRAGGGSEQFF	TRBD2	TRBV9	TRBJ2-1	.
TGTGCCTGGAGGGGACAGTTCTCTGGAAACACCATATATTTT	CAWRGQFSGNTIYF	TRBD1	TRBV30	TRBJ1-3	.
TGTGCCAGCATGGGAGACCTCGTCACTGAAGCTTTCTTT	CASMGDLVTEAFF	.	TRBV2	TRBJ1-1	.
TGCGCCAGCAGTAGAGGTATATCCACAGATACGCAGTATTTT	CASSRGISTDTQYF	.	TRBV10-1	TRBJ2-3	.
TGTGCCAGCAGCTTAGGCGCCTCCTACGAGCAGTACTTC	CASSLGASYEQYF	.	TRBV7-9	TRBJ2-7	.
TGTGCCAGTAGTAGGATGCCGGGAGCCCAGCTCTCCTACGAGCAGTACTTC	CASSRMPGAQLSYEQYF	.	TRBV19	TRBJ2-7	.
TGCGCCAGCAGCTTGGCCGATACAGGAGTTAACTATGGCTACACCTTC	CASSLADTGVNYGYTF	.	TRBV5-1	TRBJ1-2	.
TGTGCCAGTAGTATCCCCCTAGCGAACGAGCAGTACTTC	CASSIPLANEQYF	.	TRBV19	TRBJ2-7	.
TGCGCCAGCAGCTTCCCCCGTGAGGGTGAAGCTTTCTTT	CASSFPREGEAFF	.	TRBV5-1	TRBJ1-1	.
TGCGCCAGCAGTGAGTCACGGCTAGCGGGAGTCACAGATACGCAGTATTTT	CASSESRLAGVTDTQYF	TRBD2	TRBV10-1	TRBJ2-3	few
TGTGCCAGTAGTACCTTAGGGGGACAGGGGGCTCGCGAGCAGTACTTC	CASSTLGGQGAREQYF	TRBD1	TRBV19	TRBJ2-7	.
TGTGCCAGCAGTTTCAGTCAGCCCCAGCATTTT	CASSFSQPQHF	.	TRBV12-3/TRBV12-4	TRBJ1-5	.
TGTGCCAGCAGCCCGGGAAGAGGCTACACCTTC	CASSPGRGYTF	.	TRBV3-1/TRBV3-2	TRBJ1-2	.
TGCGCCAGCAGCTTCATCGGACAGGGGGGGACTGAAGCTTTCTTT	CASSFIGQGGTEAFF	TRBD1	TRBV5-1	TRBJ1-1	.
TGTGCCAGCAGCCCCCGACAGGGATCGGAAGCTTTCTTT	CASSPRQGSEAFF	TRBD1	TRBV3-1/TRBV3-2	TRBJ1-1	.
TGTGCCAGCGTGCGGGAGGGAGTTATCTCCTACGAGCAGTACTTC	CASVREGVISYEQYF	TRBD2	TRBV28	TRBJ2-7	once
TGTGCCACCAGTTTAGGACAGGGTAACTATGGCTACACCTTC	CATSLGQGNYGYTF	TRBD1	TRBV15	TRBJ1-2	.
TGCGCCAGCAGCTACGTGGGGCGGGAGACCCAGTACTTC	CASSYVGRETQYF	.	TRBV5-1	TRBJ2-5	.
TGTGCCAGCAGCCAAGGACAGGGGGCCAGAATTCAAGAGACCCAGTACTTC	CASSQGQGARIQETQYF	TRBD1	TRBV4-2	TRBJ2-5	.
TGTGCCAGCAGTCAGGCTTACGGCTACACCTTC	CASSQAYGYTF	.	TRBV12-3/TRBV12-4	TRBJ1-2	.
TGTGCCAGCAGCAAAAGCGGGCCCTCCTACGAGCAGTACTTC	CASSKSGPSYEQYF	.	TRBV21-1	TRBJ2-7	.
TGTGCCAGCAGCAACGGACAGGGGGCGAACACCGGGGAGCTGTTTTTT	CASSNGQGANTGELFF	TRBD1	TRBV7-8	TRBJ2-2	.
TGTGCCAGCAGCGTAGAGACAGGGGGCGTCTCTGGGGCCAACGTCCTGACTTTC	CASSVETGGVSGANVLTF	TRBD1	TRBV9	TRBJ2-6	.
TGCGCCAGCAGTCCCGGGACTAGCGGGCCCCAAGAGACCCAGTACTTC	CASSPGTSGPQETQYF	TRBD2	TRBV10-1	TRBJ2-5	.
TGTGCCAGTAGTATTGGGCCTGAAGCTTTCTTT	CASSIGPEAFF	.	TRBV19	TRBJ1-1	.
TGTGCCAGCAGCTCCGCCCTGGCGGGAGCGGGAGATACGCAGTATTTT	CASSSALAGAGDTQYF	TRBD2	TRBV7-3	TRBJ2-3	.
TGTGCCAGCAGCGTAGGGACAGGGGGCGAGTATGGCTACACCTTC	CASSVGTGGEYGYTF	TRBD1	TRBV9	TRBJ1-2	.
TGTGCCAGCAGATTCCTCCAGACAGGGGGCGAGCAGTACTTC	CASRFLQTGGEQYF	TRBD1	TRBV11-2	TRBJ2-7	few
TGTGCCAGCAGCCAACAGGGGCTTAATCAGCCCCAGCATTTT	CASSQQGLNQPQHF	.	TRBV3-1/TRBV3-2	TRBJ1-5	.
TGTGCCAGCAGCTTAGCGAAGGGGGTGACTAATGAAAAACTGTTTTTT	CASSLAKGVTNEKLFF	.	TRBV7-9	TRBJ1-4	.
TGCGCCAGCCGCAGGCCTGGTTCACCCCTCCACTTT	CASRRPGSPLHF	.	TRBV5-1	TRBJ1-6	.